One sample yielded the 9 T cell receptor beta chains listed below, sequenced in a study of T cells in Graves' hyperthyroidism and ophthalmopathy. The CDR3 regions of TCR beta were amplified from RNA transcripts. The primer set for the first-round RT-PCR of the TCR CDR3 was HTBI. TCRdb passed the multiplex PCR reads through MiXCR, listing each CDR3 protein once. The repertoire includes 600,000 to 700,000 distinct CDR3 sequences, 45% of them detected once, and under 8% sits in the top ten. Sequencing was carried out using peripheral blood or thyroid tissue (not recorded which). The receptor source for this set is an adult man with Graves' disease, either hyperthyroidism or ophthalmopathy (not recorded which).

The table lists this clonotype with many counts. The chain uses TRBV7-9 and TRBJ1-6; D uncertain. Trimming left V 4 bases short and J 9 bases short, with 7 bases between. The CDR3 extends over 12 amino acids. Germline lookup yields CDR1 SEHNR and CDR2 FQNEAQ (reference sequence). The CDR3 loop reads CASSSSGSPLHF. As DNA, the CDR3 is TGTGCCAGCAGCTCTTCAGGTTCACCCCTCCACTTT.

The chain has TRBV20-1 and TRBJ2-2; 15 bases are a match to TRBD2. CDR3 size: 17 residues. Germline V CDR1 and CDR2: DFQATT, SNEGSKA (reference sequence). With 3 bases clipped from V and 2 bases from J, the junction kept 4 bases outside the gene matches. The CDR3 loop is CSARKGLAGGNTGELFF. In DNA, the CDR3 is TGCAGTGCTAGGAAGGGACTAGCGGGGGGTAACACCGGGGAGCTGTTTTTT.

Remarks on this clonotype: Germline is not matched at one junction end, which may reflect a read error. The chain couples TRBV7-2 to TRBJ1-6; D unresolved. Germline loops: CDR1 SGHTA, CDR2 FQGNSA. This CDR3 contains 16 residues. CDR3 loop: CASSQEGRPGNSPLHF. The CDR3 nucleotides are TGCGCCAGCAGCCAAGAAGGGAGGCCCGGGAATTCACCCCTCCACTTT.

As regards this clonotype: It may be a read error: a sequence one base away is much more abundant. The chain combines TRBV25-1 with TRBJ1-1; tentatively, D is TRBD1 (5 bases). CDR3 length equals 15 residues. V was clipped by 1 base and J by 1 base, with 10 bases between them. Germline lookup yields CDR1 MGHDK and CDR2 SYGVNS. The CDR3 spells CASSESLGGNTEAFF. The CDR3 bases are TGTGCCAGCAGTGAATCACTGGGGGGGAACACTGAAGCTTTCTTT.

The chain links TRBV12-3 or TRBV12-4 to TRBJ1-1; TRBD1 is a possible D gene (5 bases). This CDR3 has 16 amino acids. V lost 2 bases and J lost 4, with 17 bases in between. The CDR3 reads CASSLPQGGSSTEAFF. CDR3 in DNA: TGTGCCAGCAGTTTACCGCAGGGTGGGTCGAGCACTGAAGCTTTCTTT.

This clonotype has just a few counts. The chain has TRBV19 and TRBJ1-1; unclear D gene. The CDR3 consists of 15 residues. V was pared by 3 bases and J by 2 bases, with 13 bases between. Germline lookup yields CDR1 LNHDA and CDR2 SQIVND (reference sequence). The chain's CDR3 is CASSILGFGNTEAFF. Written as DNA, the CDR3 is TGTGCCAGTAGTATTTTGGGATTCGGAAACACTGAAGCTTTCTTT. The complete variable domain, with remaining parts taken from reference TRBV19 and TRBJ1-1, reads DGGITQSPKYLFRKEGQNVTLSCEQNLNHDAMYWYRQDPGQGLRLIYYSQIVNDFQKGDIAEGYSVSREKKESFPLTVTSAQKNPTAFYLCASSILGFGNTEAFFGQGTRLTVV.

This clonotype was detected ten times or more. The chain links TRBV7-9 to TRBJ1-4; tentatively, D is TRBD1 (5 bases). V gave up 3 bases and J gave up 8 bases, with 13 bases separating them. This CDR3 region has 14 residues. In germline, CDR1 is SEHNR, CDR2 FQNEAQ (reference sequence). CDR3 sequence reads: CASSFAQGTEKLFF. The CDR3 region has the DNA TGTGCCAGCAGCTTTGCCCAGGGTACGGAAAAACTGTTTTTT.

The chain links TRBV9 to TRBJ2-3; TRBD2 aligns across 9 bases. The V segment lost 0 bases and the J segment 1 base; nucleotides outside the gene matches: 3. The CDR3 loop spans 16 amino acids. Germline assignment: CDR1 SGDLS and CDR2 YYNGEE. Written as DNA, the CDR3 is TGTGCCAGCAGCGTAGGGGGCGGGAGGGGCACAGATACGCAGTATTTT. Amino acid sequence: CASSVGGGRGTDTQYF.

This chain uses TRBV25-1 with TRBJ2-7; D possibly corresponds to TRBD1 (5 bases). Germline CDR1 reads MGHDK; CDR2 reads SYGVNS. The CDR3 runs 15 residues. Deletions cut 6 bases from V and 0 bases from J, with 15 bases between. The CDR3 DNA follows: TGTGCCAGCAGCCAGGGTAATCTTCTCTCCTACGAGCAGTACTTC. This gives the protein CASSQGNLLSYEQYF.